Below, 30 T cell receptor beta chains from the same sample are listed, as sequenced in a study of identical twins. TCRdb re-called the 5' RACE reads through MiXCR, storing one row per CDR3 protein. Here the sample spans approximately 500,000 distinct CDR3 sequences, about 16% being singletons. The data also belong to a second study, concerning yellow fever vaccine responses in identical twins.

The sample comprised CD4+ T cells sorted from blood. Receptors were obtained from a woman under 30 in good health.

The chain links TRBV12-3 or TRBV12-4 to TRBJ1-2; no clear D. V was pared by 8 bases and J by 5 bases, with 12 bases between. This CDR3 contains 12 residues. As DNA, the CDR3 is TGTGCCAGCTGGCGACGGCTTTATGGCTACACCTTC. This sequence encodes CASWRRLYGYTF.

V usage is TRBV20-1 and J usage is TRBJ2-3, with no clear D. The CDR3 is made up of 13 amino acids. In germline, CDR1 is DFQATT, CDR2 SNEGSKA (reference sequence). The V end lost 6 bases, the J end lost 5 bases, and 15 bases lay between the germline ends. The CDR3 here is CSAFWQVGDTQYF. The CDR3 nucleotides read TGCAGTGCCTTCTGGCAGGTAGGAGATACGCAGTATTTT.

The chain links TRBV29-1 to TRBJ2-7, with D perhaps matching TRBD2 (6 bases). Trimming removed 7 bases from V and 2 bases from J, with 15 bases in between. The CDR3 is 13 residues long. Germline CDR1 is SQVTM and CDR2 is ANQGSEA. Here the CDR3 reads CSAVGPGAYEQYF. The CDR3 nucleotides read TGCAGCGCTGTAGGTCCGGGGGCCTACGAGCAGTACTTC.

The rearrangement links TRBV5-1 to TRBJ2-5; perhaps D is TRBD1 or TRBD2 (6 bases each). Deletions cut 4 bases from V and 5 bases from J, with 18 bases between. CDR1 and CDR2 from the germline V gene are SGHRS and YFSETQ. The CDR3 consists of 15 residues. CDR3 coding DNA: TGCGCCAGCAGCATGGGGGGCCCAGGGACGGAGACCCAGTACTTC. It codes for CASSMGGPGTETQYF.

In this sample, this clonotype turned up a few times. This chain uses TRBV20-1 with TRBJ1-5, with D perhaps matching TRBD1 (6 bases). V was cut by 1 base and J by 3 bases, with 19 bases left in between. Looked up from germline, CDR1 is DFQATT and CDR2 is SNEGSKA (reference sequence). There are 17 residues in the CDR3. The CDR3 spells CSARAPTGGAYNQPQHF. The CDR3 nucleotides read TGCAGTGCTAGAGCCCCTACCGGGGGGGCTTACAATCAGCCCCAGCATTTT.

The chain couples TRBV6-1 to TRBJ2-7; 10 bases agree with TRBD2. The germline V gene encodes CDR1 MNHNS and CDR2 SASEGT. V lost 5 bases and J lost 2; bases outside the gene matches: 9. The CDR3 length is 16 residues. The DNA for the CDR3 is TGTGCCAGCAGTCCCCGTGGTAGCGGGGGGACCTACGAGCAGTACGTC. It translates to CASSPRGSGGTYEQYV.

The chain couples TRBV29-1 to TRBJ2-2; tentatively, D is TRBD1 (6 bases). V dropped 2 bases and J dropped 7 bases, with 11 bases sitting between them. Germline loops: CDR1 SQVTM, CDR2 ANQGSEA. CDR3 length: 13 residues. The CDR3 sequence: CSVENRAGGELFF. CDR3 DNA sequence: TGCAGCGTTGAAAACAGGGCGGGCGGGGAGCTGTTTTTT.

Comment on this clonotype: A much bigger clone sits one base away, suggesting this may be a read error. This chain joins TRBV29-1 and TRBJ2-3; D call uncertain. This CDR3 spans 15 amino acids. V shed 3 bases and J shed 2 bases, with 15 bases lying between them. CDR1 and CDR2 (germline): SQVTM, ANQGSEA. This chain's CDR3 is CSVDAGGRTTDTQYF. The CDR3 DNA sequence: TGCAGCGTTGATGCCGGTGGCCGAACCACAGATACGCAGTATTTT.

The V and J genes are TRBV10-2 and TRBJ2-5; no firm D call. Germline V gene lookup returns CDR1 WSHSY and CDR2 SAAADI. Trimming left V 7 bases short and J 1 base short, with 10 bases between. The CDR3 is made up of 13 amino acids. CDR3 amino acids: CASTGQLQETQYF. The DNA for the CDR3 is TGCGCCAGCACCGGCCAACTCCAAGAGACCCAGTACTTC.

V usage is TRBV20-1 and J usage is TRBJ2-1, with D perhaps being TRBD1 or TRBD2 (5 bases each). Trimming removed 5 bases at V and 8 bases at J, with 19 bases between. The CDR3 is made up of 14 amino acids. Looked up from germline, CDR1 is DFQATT and CDR2 is SNEGSKA (reference sequence). CDR3 DNA: TGCAGTGCTCAACCTCGGGACGGCTGGCATGAGCAGTTCTTC. Residues: CSAQPRDGWHEQFF.

The chain employs TRBV5-5 and TRBJ2-1, with 9 bases aligning to TRBD1. Trimming cost V 4 bases and J 2 bases; bases outside gene matches: 4. Germline-derived CDR1 and CDR2 are SGHKS and YYEKEE (reference sequence). The CDR3 has 15 amino acids. For the CDR3, the DNA is TGTGCCAGCAGCGCACAGGGGGCTGCCTACAATGAGCAGTTCTTC. This translates into CASSAQGAAYNEQFF. Full variable domain (missing parts from reference TRBV5-5 and TRBJ2-1): DAGVTQSPTHLIKTRGQQVTLRCSPISGHKSVSWYQQVLGQGPQFIFQYYEKEERGRGNFPDRFSARQFPNYSSELNVNALLLGDSALYLCASSAQGAAYNEQFFGPGTRLTVL.

The V gene is TRBV5-1, the J gene TRBJ2-1; D call uncertain. Trimming left V 0 bases short and J 14 bases short, with 12 bases between. CDR3 size: 12 residues. CDR1 and CDR2 (germline): SGHRS, YFSETQ. The CDR3 sequence is CASSLERIPEFF. As DNA, the CDR3 is TGCGCCAGCAGCTTGGAGCGTATCCCAGAGTTCTTC.

This clonotype was recorded many times. This chain uses TRBV20-1 with TRBJ1-1; D is possibly TRBD1 (5 bases). V lost 7 bases and J 4 bases, leaving 13 bases between the germline ends. Germline V gene data show CDR1 as DFQATT and CDR2 as SNEGSKA (reference sequence). The CDR3 runs 12 residues. CDR3 in DNA: TGCAGTGGGGCCCAGGGTGGCACTGAAGCTTTCTTT. Protein: CSGAQGGTEAFF.

This clonotype was seen only a few times. The J gene is TRBJ2-1, the V gene TRBV4-2, with 7 bases aligning to TRBD2. The CDR3 spans 15 residues. Germline values: CDR1 LGHNA, CDR2 YNFKEQ. V was clipped by 2 bases and J by 5 bases; unmatched bases: 6. The CDR3 DNA reads TGTGCCAGCAGCCAACAGCGGGAATTGAACAATGAGCAGTTCTTC. As protein: CASSQQRELNNEQFF.

This clonotype was seen more than once but under ten times. The chain has TRBV7-9 and TRBJ2-7; D is perhaps TRBD1 (5 bases). CDR1 SEHNR and CDR2 FQNEAQ come from the germline V gene (reference sequence). V lost 1 base and J 5 bases, leaving 15 bases between the germline ends. This CDR3 contains 15 residues. DNA for the CDR3: TGTGCCAGCAGCTTAGGCAAGGGGAAGGGCGACGAGCAGTACGTC. Translated: CASSLGKGKGDEQYV.

This clonotype was counted between two and nine times. The gene calls are TRBV18 and TRBJ2-3; D may match TRBD1 or TRBD2 (6 bases each). V was cut by 3 bases and J by 4 bases, with 20 bases left in between. Looked up from germline, CDR1 is KGHSH and CDR2 is LQKENI. CDR3 length equals 17 residues. The CDR3 DNA is TGTGCCAGCTCACCCCCAGCCGGGGGCGTGGGGCCAGATACGCAGTATTTT. Translation gives CASSPPAGGVGPDTQYF.

This clonotype occurred a few times. The chain carries TRBV28 and TRBJ2-1, with TRBD2 matching 10 bases. CDR3 length: 15 amino acids. With V trimmed by 7 bases and J by 2 bases, 5 bases remained unmatched. CDR1 is MDHEN and CDR2 is SYDVKM in the germline V gene. CDR3 bases: TGTGCCAGCAACGAGCGGGGGGGTCCCTACAATGAGCAGTTCTTC. This codes for CASNERGGPYNEQFF.

This clonotype was seen only a few times. This chain connects TRBV12-3 or TRBV12-4 to TRBJ2-1; TRBD1 matches at 9 bases. The CDR3 is made up of 15 amino acids. With 1 base clipped from V and 10 bases from J, the junction kept 8 bases outside the gene matches. CDR3: CASSLGDRAPGEQFF. CDR3 nucleotide sequence: TGTGCCAGCAGTTTAGGGGACAGGGCTCCAGGGGAGCAGTTCTTC.

This clonotype showed up just a few times. V and J are TRBV29-1 and TRBJ2-1, with 7 bases lining up with TRBD1. This CDR3 region has 16 residues. Germline values: CDR1 SQVTM, CDR2 ANQGSEA. J lost 5 bases, V lost 6 bases, and 16 bases had no gene match. CDR3 nucleotides: TGCAGCGTCCCGACGCGACAGGGTTTTATCAACAATGAGCAGTTCTTC. The encoded protein is CSVPTRQGFINNEQFF.

In its sample, this clonotype was seen a few times. This CDR3 reads CASSQGASGNTIYF. In DNA, the CDR3 is TGCGCCAGCAGCCAAGGAGCGTCTGGAAACACCATATATTTT. The chain carries TRBV4-1 and TRBJ1-3; D not certain. CDR3 length: 14 residues. V was clipped by 1 base and J by 1 base, with 5 bases between them. Per the germline V gene, CDR1 is MGHRA and CDR2 is YSYEKL.

The table lists this clonotype with a few counts. This chain uses TRBV3-1 with TRBJ2-5; no definite D call. The V end was cut by 3 bases, the J end by 0 bases, with 8 bases between. This CDR3 spans 14 amino acids. CDR1 and CDR2 from the germline V gene are LGHDT and YNNKEL (reference sequence). The CDR3 nucleotides read TGTGCCAGCAGCCAGGAAGGGTACCAAGAGACCCAGTACTTC. This codes for CASSQEGYQETQYF.

The chain recombines TRBV20-1 with TRBJ2-1; 7 bases match TRBD2. V lost 4 bases, J lost 0 bases, and 3 bases stayed unmatched. The germline V gene has CDR1 DFQATT and CDR2 SNEGSKA (reference sequence). The CDR3 contains 14 residues. The chain's CDR3 is CSANPGGSYNEQFF. In DNA, the CDR3 is TGCAGTGCTAACCCGGGAGGCTCCTACAATGAGCAGTTCTTC.

V usage is TRBV18 and J usage is TRBJ2-2; no firm D call. The CDR3 is made up of 12 amino acids. The germline CDR1 and CDR2 sequences are KGHSH and LQKENI. Trimming shortened V by 5 bases and J by 8 bases, and 9 bases separated the two germline ends. The CDR3 bases are TGTGCCAGCTCAGAACAACAGGGGGAGCTGTTTTTT. It codes for CASSEQQGELFF.

The chain's CDR3 is CASSYSSPDRNYGYTF. The CDR3 nucleotides read TGTGCCAGCAGTTACTCGAGTCCCGACAGAAACTATGGCTACACCTTC. The V and J genes are TRBV6-5 and TRBJ1-2, with a possible D match to TRBD1 (5 bases). The CDR3 is 16 amino acids. Trimming left V 0 bases short and J 2 bases short, with 13 bases between. CDR1 and CDR2 (germline): MNHEY, SVGAGI.

The chain employs TRBV2 and TRBJ2-7; 9 positions agree with TRBD2. Germline V gene data show CDR1 as SNHLY and CDR2 as FYNNEI. The V segment lost 6 bases and the J segment 2 bases; nucleotides outside the gene matches: 11. The CDR3 spans 16 residues. The CDR3 nucleotides are TGTGCCAGCAGACCCGGACTAGCGCGCCCAGCCTACGAGCAGTACTTC. Encoded protein: CASRPGLARPAYEQYF.

This chain uses TRBV7-9 with TRBJ1-4; D uncertain. The ends were cut back, 4 bases at V and 5 bases at J, with 20 bases in the middle. Germline V gene sequence: CDR1 SEHNR, CDR2 FQNEAQ (reference sequence). There are 17 residues in the CDR3. CDR3 sequence (DNA): TGTGCCAGCAGCTACATCCGGGAGCGGGCCCAAAATGAAAAACTGTTTTTT. Its translation: CASSYIRERAQNEKLFF.

V usage is TRBV24-1 and J usage is TRBJ1-5; D ambiguous. Trimming took 5 bases from V and 7 from J, leaving 2 bases between them. Germline loops: CDR1 KGHDR, CDR2 SFDVKD. CDR3 size: 10 residues. DNA for the CDR3: TGTGCCACCAGTGGGCAGCCCCAGCATTTT. It encodes CATSGQPQHF.

This rearrangement joins TRBV29-1 to TRBJ2-2, with 7 bases lining up with TRBD2. CDR1 and CDR2 (germline): SQVTM, ANQGSEA. This CDR3 comprises 14 residues. Trimming took 3 bases from V and 7 from J; bases not matched to a gene: 8. CDR3 DNA sequence: TGCAGCGTTGATAGGCTAGCGGACGGCGGGGAGCTGTTTTTT. Its protein is CSVDRLADGGELFF.

CDR3 loop: CASSVGNPKEETQYF. For the CDR3, the DNA is TGTGCCAGCAGCGTAGGCAACCCCAAAGAAGAGACCCAGTACTTC. The chain links TRBV9 to TRBJ2-5; D uncertain. Germline CDR1 and CDR2: SGDLS and YYNGEE. Trimming removed 0 bases at V and 3 bases at J, with 12 bases between. The CDR3 loop spans 15 amino acids. The variable domain in full, with the rest retrieved from reference TRBV9 and TRBJ2-5, is DSGVTQTPKHLITATGQRVTLRCSPRSGDLSVYWYQQSLDQGLQFLIQYYNGEERAKGNILERFSAQQFPDLHSELNLSSLELGDSALYFCASSVGNPKEETQYFGPGTRLLVL.

The chain uses TRBV20-1 and TRBJ1-1; D unclear. Trimming removed 1 base at V and 2 bases at J, with 8 bases between. Germline-derived CDR1 and CDR2 are DFQATT and SNEGSKA (reference sequence). CDR3 length: 13 amino acids. CDR3 in amino acids: CSARVAGNTEAFF. The CDR3 region has the DNA TGCAGTGCTAGAGTCGCCGGAAACACTGAAGCTTTCTTT.